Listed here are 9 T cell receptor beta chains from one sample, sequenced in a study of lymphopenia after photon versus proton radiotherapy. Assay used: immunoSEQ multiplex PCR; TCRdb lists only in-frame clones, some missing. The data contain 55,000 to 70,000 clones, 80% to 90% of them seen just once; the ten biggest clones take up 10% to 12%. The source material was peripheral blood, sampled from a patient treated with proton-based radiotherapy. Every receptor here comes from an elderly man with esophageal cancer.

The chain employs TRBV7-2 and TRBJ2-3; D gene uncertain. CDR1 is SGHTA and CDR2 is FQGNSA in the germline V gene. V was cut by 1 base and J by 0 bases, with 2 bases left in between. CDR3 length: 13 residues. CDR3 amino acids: CASSLDSTDTQYF. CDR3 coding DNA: TGTGCCAGCAGCTTAGACAGCACAGATACGCAGTATTTT.

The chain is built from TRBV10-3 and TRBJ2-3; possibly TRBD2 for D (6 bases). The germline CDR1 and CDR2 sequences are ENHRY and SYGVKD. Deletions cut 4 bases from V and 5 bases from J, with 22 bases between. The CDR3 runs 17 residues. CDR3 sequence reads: CAISAEGQVPGVDTQYF. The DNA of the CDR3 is TGTGCCATCAGTGCGGAAGGGCAGGTCCCGGGGGTAGATACGCAGTATTTT.

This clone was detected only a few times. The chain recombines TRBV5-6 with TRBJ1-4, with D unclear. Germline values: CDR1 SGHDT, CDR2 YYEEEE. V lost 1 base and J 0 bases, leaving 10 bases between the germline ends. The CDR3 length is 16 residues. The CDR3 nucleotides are TGTGCCAGCAGCTTGTGCCAAGTCGCAACTAATGAAAAACTGTTTTTT. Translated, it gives CASSLCQVATNEKLFF.

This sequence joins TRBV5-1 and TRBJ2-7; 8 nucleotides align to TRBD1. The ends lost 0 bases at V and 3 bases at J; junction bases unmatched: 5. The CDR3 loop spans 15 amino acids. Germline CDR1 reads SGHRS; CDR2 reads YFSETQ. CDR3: CASSLVDRDSYEQYF. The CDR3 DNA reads TGCGCCAGCAGCTTGGTGGACAGGGATAGCTACGAGCAGTACTTC.

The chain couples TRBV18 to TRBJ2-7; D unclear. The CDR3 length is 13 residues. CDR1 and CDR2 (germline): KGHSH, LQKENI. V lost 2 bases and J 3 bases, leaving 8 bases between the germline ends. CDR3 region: CASSPLDSYEQYF. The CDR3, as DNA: TGTGCCAGCTCACCATTAGATAGCTACGAGCAGTACTTC. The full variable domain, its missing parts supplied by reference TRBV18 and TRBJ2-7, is NAGVMQNPRHLVRRRGQEARLRCSPMKGHSHVYWYRQLPEEGLKFMVYLQKENIIDESGMPKERFSAEFPKEGPSILRIQQVVRGDSAAYFCASSPLDSYEQYFGPGTRLTVT.

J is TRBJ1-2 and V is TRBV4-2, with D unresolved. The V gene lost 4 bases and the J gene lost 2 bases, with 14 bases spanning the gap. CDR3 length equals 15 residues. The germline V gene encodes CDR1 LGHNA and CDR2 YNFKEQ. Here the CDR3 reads CASSPRAGPNYGYTF. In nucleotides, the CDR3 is TGTGCCAGCAGCCCTAGGGCCGGTCCCAACTATGGCTACACCTTC.

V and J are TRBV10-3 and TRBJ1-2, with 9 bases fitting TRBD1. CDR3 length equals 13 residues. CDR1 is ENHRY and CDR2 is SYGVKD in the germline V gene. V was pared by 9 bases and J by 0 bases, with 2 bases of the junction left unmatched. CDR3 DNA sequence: TGTGCCATGGGACAGGGCCCTAACTATGGCTACACCTTC. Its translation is CAMGQGPNYGYTF.

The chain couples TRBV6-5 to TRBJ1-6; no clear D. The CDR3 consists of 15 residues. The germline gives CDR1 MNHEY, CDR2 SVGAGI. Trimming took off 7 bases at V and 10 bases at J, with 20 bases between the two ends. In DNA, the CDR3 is TGTGCCAGCACCCAAAGTAGGGCCGCCGGGTCACCCCTCCACTTT. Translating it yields CASTQSRAAGSPLHF.

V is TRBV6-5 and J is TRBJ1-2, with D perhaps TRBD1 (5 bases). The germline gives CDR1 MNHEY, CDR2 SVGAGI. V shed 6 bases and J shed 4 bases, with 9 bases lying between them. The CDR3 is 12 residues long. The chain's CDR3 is CASRQAPYGYTF. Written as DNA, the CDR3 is TGTGCCAGCAGACAGGCTCCCTATGGCTACACCTTC.